This T cell receptor (beta chain) was sequenced in a study of identical twins. Study findings and constraints: Cord blood beta clonotypes that were abundant carried fewer insertions, and memory repertoires showed no such trend.

Germline values: CDR1 SEHNR, CDR2 FQNEAQ (reference sequence). V shed 0 bases and J shed 4 bases, with 3 bases lying between them. The CDR3 consists of 12 residues. One entry per CDR3 protein, called by TCRdb with MiXCR from the 5' RACE reads. Among roughly 230,000 distinct CDR3 sequences listed, roughly 8% were seen once. This clonotype has at least ten counts. Its specificity is unknown. This sample was shared with a second study, whose subject was yellow fever vaccine responses in identical twins.

J is TRBJ2-5 and V is TRBV7-9, with unresolved D. Sequencing used CD8+ T cells sorted from blood. The TCR was taken from a woman between 18 and 29 years old in good health. The CDR3 protein is CASSLAPETQYF. CDR3 DNA: TGTGCCAGCAGCTTAGCCCCAGAGACCCAGTACTTC.